The text below deals with one T cell receptor (beta chain). Its antigen target is currently unknown. Base quality data are lacking; no much larger clone is found one base away. This sample stems from a study of blood T cell repertoires in COVID-19 (dated by TCRdb to 2020 to 2021). About the investigation overall: Samples from collaborators originated in the United States, Italy and Spain and spanned both the acute and convalescent phases of COVID-19. The prospective study material was composed of cDNA or gDNA derived from T cells, B-cell-depleted T cells, or PBMCs. Deeply sampled blood TCRbeta repertoires from subjects exposed to, actively infected with, or recovered from COVID-19 were included in the dataset. The repertoires were released in a freely available public database intended as a resource for research on the immune response to SARS-CoV-2. The samples were drawn from the first 160 participants of the ongoing ImmuneRACE study and from 950 to 1,500 subjects provided by 6 global collaborators. Nearly every sample came with metadata listing a de-identified subject ID, COVID-19 status, age in years and sex. HLA class I and class II types, where available, came from metadata supplied by the sample provider rather than from assay-based typing.

TCRbeta CDR3 regions were amplified from genomic DNA using the immunoSEQ Assay, a bias-controlled multiplex PCR. The source study handled its data this way. The number of nucleated cells in each sample was estimated from the amplification of reference gene primers within the assay. To quantify the absolute abundance of each unique TCRbeta CDR3 rearrangement, sequence reads were collapsed and filtered. For each sample, productive Simpson clonality was calculated as the square root of Simpson's diversity index over productive rearrangements. Here the immuneACCESS table is served through TCRdb, limited to in-frame sequences with V and J called. Missing clones are a known gap in these copies; in checked studies unresolved V genes cover under half, and the rest lacks a known reason. V, J and clone size were drawn from that table, and D and trimming were deduced from the DNA. The sample table holds 130,000 to 150,000 clones, of which approximately 89% were seen once. The ten largest clones represent under 2% of the sample.

CDR1 and CDR2, per the germline V gene (reference sequence), are SGHNT and YYREEE. V is clipped by 0 bases and J by 7 bases, and the sequence between their germline boundaries is 8 bases long. Including cysteine and phenylalanine, the CDR3 has 13 amino acids. The only DNA kept is the CDR3, 39 bases in frame from the first base. The collaborating institutions used their own protocols to collect whole blood in K2EDTA tubes. For TCRbeta analysis, collaborators shipped samples as frozen whole blood, isolated PBMCs, or DNA extracted from either of those sample types. The paper as a whole reports these results and caveats: How much clinical and demographic metadata was included differed by source and by participant, and the metadata was provided uncurated.

The sample was peripheral blood. Recombination linked TRBV5-4 to TRBJ1-5; the D gene lacks a confident call. This clonotype was obtained from a human donor in a cohort sampled during active COVID-19. The DNA sequence is as follows: TGTGCCAGCAGCTTGGGGCACGGGCAGCCCCAGCATTTT. This codes for CASSLGHGQPQHF. The reference TRBV5-4 and TRBJ1-5 proteins fill in what lies around the CDR3, so the full variable domain reads ETGVTQSPTHLIKTRGQQVTLRCSSQSGHNTVSWYQQALGQGPQFIFQYYREEENGRGNFPPRFSGLQFPNYSSELNVNALELDDSALYLCASSLGHGQPQHFGDGTRLSIL.